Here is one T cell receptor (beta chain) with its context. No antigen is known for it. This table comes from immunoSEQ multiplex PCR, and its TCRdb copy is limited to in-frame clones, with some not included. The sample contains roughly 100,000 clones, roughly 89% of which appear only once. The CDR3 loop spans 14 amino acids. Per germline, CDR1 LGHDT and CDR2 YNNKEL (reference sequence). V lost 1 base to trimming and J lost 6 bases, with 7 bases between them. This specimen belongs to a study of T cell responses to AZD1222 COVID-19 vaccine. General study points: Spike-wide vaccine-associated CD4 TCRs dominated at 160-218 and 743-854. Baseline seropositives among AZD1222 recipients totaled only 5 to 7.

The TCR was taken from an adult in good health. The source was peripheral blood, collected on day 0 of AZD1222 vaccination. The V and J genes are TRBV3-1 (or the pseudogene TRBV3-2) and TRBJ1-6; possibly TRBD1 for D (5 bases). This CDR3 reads CASSQGQLNSPLHF. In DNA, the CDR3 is TGTGCCAGCAGCCAAGGACAGCTTAATTCACCCCTCCACTTT.